There are a few counts of the clone carrying this TCR beta chain. Its specificity is unknown. The CDR3 has 14 residues. Losses at the gene ends were 7 bases for V and 4 bases for J; bases not matched to a gene: 6. CDR1 MNHNS and CDR2 SASEGT come from the germline V gene. The data were taken from a study of beta chain features in type 1 diabetes. Broader study findings: Compared to healthy donors, patients appeared to have naive, central memory and Treg TCRB repertoires that were more alike. Insertion counts at VDJ junctions were lower in type 1 diabetes patients, who also showed more deletions there.

Staining for CD45RO/CCR7/CD25/CD127/CD95/CD27 allowed sorting of CD4+ naive, central memory, regulatory and stem cell-like memory cells. Purity exceeding 95% was reached by all sorted populations. cDNA synthesis used the whole RNA isolate, giving expressed TCRB sequences. The repertoire was sequenced with immunoSEQ multiplex PCR; TCRdb's copy has only in-frame clones and lacks some. Among approximately 38,000 clones listed, roughly 67% were seen once. The chain carries TRBV6-1 and TRBJ2-2, with 7 bases lining up with TRBD1. The receptor was isolated from a woman in her thirties in good health. The source material was Tregs from blood. CDR3 region: CASTRTGPTGELFF. The DNA of the CDR3 is TGTGCCAGCACTCGGACAGGACCCACCGGGGAGCTGTTTTTT.